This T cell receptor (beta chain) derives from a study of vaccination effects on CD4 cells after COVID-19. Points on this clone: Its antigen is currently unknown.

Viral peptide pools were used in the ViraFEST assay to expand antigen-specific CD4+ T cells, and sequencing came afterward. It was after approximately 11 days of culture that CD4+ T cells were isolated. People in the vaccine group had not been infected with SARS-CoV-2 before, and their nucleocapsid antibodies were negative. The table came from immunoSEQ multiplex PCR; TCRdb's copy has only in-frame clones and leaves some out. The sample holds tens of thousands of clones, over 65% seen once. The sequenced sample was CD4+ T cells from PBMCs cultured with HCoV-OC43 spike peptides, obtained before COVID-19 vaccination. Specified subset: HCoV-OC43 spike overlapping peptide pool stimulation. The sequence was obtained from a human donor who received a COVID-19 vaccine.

DNA for the CDR3: TGTGCCAGCGGGCCAAACAGGGTTGATGAAAAACTGTTTTTT. Its translation is CASGPNRVDEKLFF. The chain carries TRBV6-5 and TRBJ1-4; D might be TRBD1 (6 bases). Trimming took off 8 bases at V and 6 bases at J, with 16 bases between the two ends. The CDR3 runs 14 residues. The germline gives CDR1 MNHEY, CDR2 SVGAGI.